This entry is about one T cell receptor beta chain. The data derive from a study of blood T cell repertoires in COVID-19. The assay was immunoSEQ multiplex PCR, and TCRdb's table has in-frame clones only and misses some. In the table there are about 320,000 clones, 90% of which are singletons. This clonotype originated in a man aged 55 to 70 who had recovered from COVID-19. The sequencing input was PBMCs or T cells enriched from blood (not recorded which).

In nucleotides, the CDR3 is TGTGCCAGCAGTTTGACAGGGTCGGGTGAGCAGTTCTTC. This sequence encodes CASSLTGSGEQFF. The rearrangement joins TRBV12-3 or TRBV12-4 to TRBJ2-1; TRBD1 aligns across 7 bases. V lost 3 bases to trimming and J lost 9 bases; unmatched junction nucleotides: 5. The CDR3 loop spans 13 amino acids.